This T cell receptor (beta chain) originates from a study of T cell repertoires in cytomegalovirus infection. This clonotype was counted a few times. Germline values: CDR1 SGHDT, CDR2 YYEEEE. The CDR3 has 16 residues. Trimming took 2 bases from V and 5 from J; bases not matched to a gene: 11. TCRdb reanalysed the reads using MiXCR and keeps one entry per CDR3 protein. This table has approximately 97,000 distinct CDR3 sequences, more than 15% appearing once. Material for sequencing was PBMCs. The genes are TRBV5-6 and TRBJ2-5, with 8 nucleotides matching TRBD2. The sequence was collected from a human donor in good health (CMV status not recorded). Some clones in this sample may be carry-over from other donors' samples. This CDR3 is CASSFYSGGAGETQYF. The DNA for the CDR3 is TGTGCCAGCAGCTTTTATTCCGGGGGGGCAGGGGAGACCCAGTACTTC.